Listed below are T cell receptor beta chains from one sample, sequenced in a study of cytomegalovirus exposure and HLA in healthy donors. TCRdb keeps only in-frame clones here, not all; method: immunoSEQ multiplex PCR. Here the sample spans over 200,000 clones, more than 70% being singletons. The sequenced sample consisted of PBMCs. Receptor source: a human donor in good health. Each CDR3 is given with its conserved first and last residue.

>TRBJ2-3|TRBV6-6
CASSSTETTDTQYF
>TRBJ2-5|TRBV4-1
CASSQTIAGPPRYF
>TRBJ2-5|TRBV7-9
CASSLGLAGQETQYF
>TRBJ2-1|TRBV5-3
CARSRTPGLAGGGRPYNEQFF
>TRBJ1-4|TRBV11-2
CASSNGRGWELFF
>TRBJ1-2|TRBV29-1
CSVGPTGSSSNYGYTF
>TRBJ2-1|TRBV2
CASSARGRNEQFF
>TRBJ2-3|TRBV18
CASSPPGQADTQYF
>TRBJ1-1|TRBV27
CASSWNSPSVMNTEAFF
>TRBJ1-4|TRBV7-6
CASSLGTGEKLFF
>TRBJ2-7|TRBV28
CASSSSLSYEQYF
>TRBJ1-4|TRBV28
CASSSQGVDEKLFF
>TRBJ2-3|TRBV4-3
CASSQGREGTDTQYF
>TRBJ2-5|TRBV27
CASSLAGNQETQYF
>TRBJ2-3|TRBV28
CASSLSSDRGPTDTQYF
>TRBJ1-2|TRBV5-1
CASSPQGQGGSYGYTF
>TRBJ1-2|TRBV7-8
CASSAGTGEGYTF
>TRBJ1-4|TRBV6-1
CASRLGQGHSEKLFF
>TRBJ1-2|TRBV7-8
CASSLGAGGYTF
>TRBJ1-5|TRBV27
CASTEVGASNQPQHF
>TRBJ2-7|TRBV7-6
CASSLSGRVEVPEQYF
>TRBJ1-3|TRBV6-5
CASRRTGGNTIYF
>TRBJ1-2|TRBV6-5
CASSYSGGGSYGYTF
>TRBJ2-5|TRBV5-1
CASSQPGDPKETQYF
>TRBJ2-7|TRBV10-3
CAIRGSASGTSSYEQYF
>TRBJ2-7|TRBV30
CAWGQGRGEQYF
>TRBJ2-1|TRBV19
CASTRSPAGAAYNEQFF
>TRBJ2-1|TRBV7-7
CASSSDRGNEQFF
>TRBJ2-2|TRBV4-1
CASSQDIQGARTGELFF
>TRBJ2-7|TRBV9
CASSVVSASQTYEQYF
>TRBJ2-1|TRBV15
CATSREYTGSSYNEQFF
>TRBJ1-5|TRBV19
CASRLDRYSNQPQHF
>TRBJ2-1|TRBV4-3
CASSQEPQVPLSGRLHEQFF
>TRBJ2-1|TRBV25-1
CASSHIRRHEQFF
>TRBJ2-5|TRBV5-1
CASSLTGAGGETQYF
>TRBJ2-1|TRBV2
CAGRSGTGSYNEQFF
>TRBJ2-7|TRBV4-2
CASSQDGGGDREQYF
>TRBJ1-2|TRBV18
CASSPSRDSYGYTF
>TRBJ2-1|TRBV7-2
CASRAGMIGSYNEQFF
>TRBJ1-2|TRBV5-5
CASSRQGVYYGYTF
>TRBJ2-7|TRBV28
CASSLPTGAYEQYF
>TRBJ1-1|TRBV6-1
CASSGGRSGYTEAFF
>TRBJ1-2|TRBV5-1
CASSLNRGLGYTF
>TRBJ2-5|TRBV19
CASSMGTGEETQYF
>TRBJ2-5|TRBV7-7
CASSFRKGETQYF
>TRBJ1-2|TRBV10-3
CAISREGQGGYGYTF
>TRBJ1-4|TRBV19
CASSPHQGGEKLFF
>TRBJ2-7|TRBV27
CASSLGRISYEQYF
>TRBJ2-7|TRBV25-1
CASRGQGAHEQYF
>TRBJ2-5|TRBV28
CASSADRASQETQYF
>TRBJ1-5|TRBV6-1
CASSEDGRPQHF
>TRBJ1-1|TRBV19
CASSKAGRAFF
>TRBJ2-7|TRBV18
CASSPPTSYEQYF
>TRBJ1-5|TRBV15
CATSRDLGLNQPQHF
>TRBJ1-2|TRBV5-6
CASSLGGTGPFFGYGYTF
>TRBJ2-2|TRBV18
CASSPTSSGDTGELFF
>TRBJ2-1|TRBV1
CTSSQDSSGSFYNEQFF
>TRBJ2-7|TRBV5-6
CASSLGEREQYF
>TRBJ2-1|TRBV10-3
CAISGTNLSYNEQFF